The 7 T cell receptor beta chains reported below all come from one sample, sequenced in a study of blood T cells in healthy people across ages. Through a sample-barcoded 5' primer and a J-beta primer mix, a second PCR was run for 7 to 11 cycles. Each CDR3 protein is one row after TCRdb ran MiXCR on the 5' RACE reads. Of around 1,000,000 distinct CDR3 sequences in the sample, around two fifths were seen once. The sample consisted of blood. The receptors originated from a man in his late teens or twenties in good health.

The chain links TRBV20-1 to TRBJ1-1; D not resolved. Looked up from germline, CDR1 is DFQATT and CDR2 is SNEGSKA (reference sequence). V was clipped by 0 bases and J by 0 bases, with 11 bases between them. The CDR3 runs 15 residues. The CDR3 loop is CSARDLTVMNTEAFF. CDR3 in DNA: TGCAGTGCTAGAGATTTGACGGTTATGAACACTGAAGCTTTCTTT.

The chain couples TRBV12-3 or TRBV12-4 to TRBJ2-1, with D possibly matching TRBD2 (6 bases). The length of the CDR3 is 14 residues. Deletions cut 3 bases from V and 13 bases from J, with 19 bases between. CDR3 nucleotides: TGTGCCAGCAGTTTTGCGGGGCCCCAAGAGACCCAGTTCTTC. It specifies CASSFAGPQETQFF.

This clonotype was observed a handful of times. CDR3 protein: CASSTEGTQYF. CDR3 sequence (DNA): TGTGCCAGCAGTACAGAGGGGACCCAGTACTTC. The V gene is TRBV6-6, the J gene TRBJ2-7; maybe TRBD2 (5 bases). The DNA end lines up better with TRBJ2-5; the J call may be wrong. The length of the CDR3 is 11 residues. CDR1 MNHNY and CDR2 SVGAGI come from the germline V gene (reference sequence).

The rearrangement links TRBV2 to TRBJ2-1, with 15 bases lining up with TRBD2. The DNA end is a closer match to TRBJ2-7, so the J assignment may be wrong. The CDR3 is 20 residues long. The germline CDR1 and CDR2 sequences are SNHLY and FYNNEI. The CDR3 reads CASSEAPGLAGGLSYNEQYF. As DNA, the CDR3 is TGTGCCAGCAGTGAGGCTCCTGGACTAGCGGGGGGGCTTTCCTACAATGAGCAGTACTTC.

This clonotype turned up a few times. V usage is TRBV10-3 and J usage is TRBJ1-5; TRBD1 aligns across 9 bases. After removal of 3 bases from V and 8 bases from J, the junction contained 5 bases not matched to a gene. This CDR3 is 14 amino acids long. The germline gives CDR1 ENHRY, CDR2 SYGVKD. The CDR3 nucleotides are TGTGCCATCAGTGACCACAGGGGGCGAGAGCCCCAGCATTTT. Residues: CAISDHRGREPQHF.

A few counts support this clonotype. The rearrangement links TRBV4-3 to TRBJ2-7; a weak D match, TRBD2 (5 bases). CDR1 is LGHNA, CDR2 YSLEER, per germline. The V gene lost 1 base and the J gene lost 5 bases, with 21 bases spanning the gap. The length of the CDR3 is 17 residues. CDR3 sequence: CASSQGPRRDPMDEQYF. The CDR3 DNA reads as TGCGCCAGCAGCCAAGGCCCCCGACGGGATCCTATGGACGAGCAGTACTTC.

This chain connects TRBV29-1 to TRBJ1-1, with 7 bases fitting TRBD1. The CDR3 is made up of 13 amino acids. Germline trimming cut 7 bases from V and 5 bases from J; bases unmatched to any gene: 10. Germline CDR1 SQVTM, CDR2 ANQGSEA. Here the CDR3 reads CSGDNRGGTEAFF. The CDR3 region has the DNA TGCAGCGGCGACAACAGGGGTGGAACTGAAGCTTTCTTT.